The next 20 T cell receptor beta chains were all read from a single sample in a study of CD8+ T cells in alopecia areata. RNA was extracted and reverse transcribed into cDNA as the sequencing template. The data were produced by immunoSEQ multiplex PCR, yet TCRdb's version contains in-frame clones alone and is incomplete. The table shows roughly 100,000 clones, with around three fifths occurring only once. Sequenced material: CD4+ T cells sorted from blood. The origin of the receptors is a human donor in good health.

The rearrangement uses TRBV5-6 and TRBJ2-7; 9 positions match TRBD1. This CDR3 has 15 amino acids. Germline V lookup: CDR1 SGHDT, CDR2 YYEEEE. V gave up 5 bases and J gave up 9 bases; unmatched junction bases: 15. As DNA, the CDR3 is TGTGCCAGCAGGTCACCCGGGACAGGGAAGATGATGCAGTACTTC. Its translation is CASRSPGTGKMMQYF. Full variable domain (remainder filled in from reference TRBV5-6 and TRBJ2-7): DAGVTQSPTHLIKTRGQQVTLRCSPKSGHDTVSWYQQALGQGPQFIFQYYEEEERQRGNFPDRFSGHQFPNYSSELNVNALLLGDSALYLCASRSPGTGKMMQYFGPGTRLTVT.

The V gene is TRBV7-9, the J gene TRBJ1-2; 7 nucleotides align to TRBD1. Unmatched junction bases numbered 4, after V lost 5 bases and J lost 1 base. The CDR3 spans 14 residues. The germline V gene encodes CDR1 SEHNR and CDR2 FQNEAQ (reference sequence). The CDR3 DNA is TGTGCCAGCAGCGCTGGACAGGTTAACTATGGCTACACCTTC. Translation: CASSAGQVNYGYTF.

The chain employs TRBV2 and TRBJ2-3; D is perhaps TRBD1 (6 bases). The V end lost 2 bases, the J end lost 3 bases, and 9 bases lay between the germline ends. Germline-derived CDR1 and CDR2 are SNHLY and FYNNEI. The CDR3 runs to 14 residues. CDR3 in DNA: TGTGCCAGCAGTGAAATACAGGGAACAGATACGCAGTATTTT. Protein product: CASSEIQGTDTQYF.

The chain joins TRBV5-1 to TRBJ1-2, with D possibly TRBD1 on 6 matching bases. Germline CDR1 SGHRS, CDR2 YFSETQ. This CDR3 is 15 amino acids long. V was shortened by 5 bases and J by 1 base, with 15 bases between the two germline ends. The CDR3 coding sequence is TGCGCCAGCAGGGGAAATTACAGGGATAACTATGGCTACACCTTC. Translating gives CASRGNYRDNYGYTF.

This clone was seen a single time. CDR3 protein: CASSLPGEQPDTQYF. CDR3 nucleotides: TGTGCCAGCAGCTTGCCGGGAGAACAGCCAGATACGCAGTATTTT. This chain joins TRBV7-2 and TRBJ2-3, with D tentatively TRBD2 (6 bases). This CDR3 contains 15 residues. The germline CDR1 and CDR2 sequences are SGHTA and FQGNSA. The V end was cut by 3 bases, the J end by 4 bases, with 14 bases between.

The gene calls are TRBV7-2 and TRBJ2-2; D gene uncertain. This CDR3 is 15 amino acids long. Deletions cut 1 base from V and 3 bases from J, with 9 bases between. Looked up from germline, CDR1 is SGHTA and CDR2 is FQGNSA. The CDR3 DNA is TGTGCCAGCAGCTTAGTGGGGTGGGACACCGGGGAGCTGTTTTTT. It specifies CASSLVGWDTGELFF.

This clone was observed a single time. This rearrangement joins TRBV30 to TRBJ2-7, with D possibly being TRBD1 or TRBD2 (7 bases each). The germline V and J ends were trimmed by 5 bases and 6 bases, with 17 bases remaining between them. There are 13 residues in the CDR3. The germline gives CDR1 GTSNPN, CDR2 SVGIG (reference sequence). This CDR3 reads CAWEGAGGTEQYF. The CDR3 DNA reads TGTGCCTGGGAGGGGGCCGGGGGGACCGAGCAGTACTTC.

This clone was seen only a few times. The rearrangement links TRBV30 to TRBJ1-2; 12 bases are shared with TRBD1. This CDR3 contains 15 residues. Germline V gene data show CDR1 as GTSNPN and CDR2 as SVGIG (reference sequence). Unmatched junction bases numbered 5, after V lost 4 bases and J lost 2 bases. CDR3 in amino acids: CAWTGQGALNYGYTF. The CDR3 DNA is TGTGCCTGGACGGGACAGGGGGCTTTGAACTATGGCTACACCTTC.

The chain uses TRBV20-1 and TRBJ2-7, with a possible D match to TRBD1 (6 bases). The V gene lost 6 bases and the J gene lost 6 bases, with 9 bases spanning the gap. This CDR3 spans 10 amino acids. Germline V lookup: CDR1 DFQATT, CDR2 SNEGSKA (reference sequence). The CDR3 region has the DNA TGCAGTGCCATCAGGGGCGAGCAGTACTTC. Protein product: CSAIRGEQYF.

CDR3 in DNA: TGTGCCAGCAGTTTGGACCAGGGGGCGGGCTATGGCTACACCTTC. Translation gives CASSLDQGAGYGYTF. This chain joins TRBV28 and TRBJ1-2; 8 positions agree with TRBD1. V lost 3 bases and J lost 4; bases outside the gene matches: 7. The V gene's germline CDR1 is MDHEN and CDR2 SYDVKM. The CDR3 covers 15 residues.

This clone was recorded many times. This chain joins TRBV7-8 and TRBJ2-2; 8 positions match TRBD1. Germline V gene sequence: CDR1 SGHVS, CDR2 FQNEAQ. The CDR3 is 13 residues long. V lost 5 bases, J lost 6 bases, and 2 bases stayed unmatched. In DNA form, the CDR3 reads TGTGCCAGCAGCCCGGACAGGGCCGGGGAGCTGTTTTTT. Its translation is CASSPDRAGELFF.

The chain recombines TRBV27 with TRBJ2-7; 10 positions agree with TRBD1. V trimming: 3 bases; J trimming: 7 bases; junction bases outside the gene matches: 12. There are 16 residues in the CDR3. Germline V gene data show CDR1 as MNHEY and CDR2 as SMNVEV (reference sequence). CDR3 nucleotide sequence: TGTGCCAGCAGTTTCGGGGTGGGGACAGGGGCACGGGAGCAGTACTTC. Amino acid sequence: CASSFGVGTGAREQYF.

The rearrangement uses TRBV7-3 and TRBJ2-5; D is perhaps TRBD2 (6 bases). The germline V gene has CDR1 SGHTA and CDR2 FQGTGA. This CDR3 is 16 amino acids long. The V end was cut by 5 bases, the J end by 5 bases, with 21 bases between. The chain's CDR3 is CASSPHPRGIGETQYF. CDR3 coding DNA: TGTGCCAGCAGCCCTCACCCTCGGGGGATAGGGGAGACCCAGTACTTC.

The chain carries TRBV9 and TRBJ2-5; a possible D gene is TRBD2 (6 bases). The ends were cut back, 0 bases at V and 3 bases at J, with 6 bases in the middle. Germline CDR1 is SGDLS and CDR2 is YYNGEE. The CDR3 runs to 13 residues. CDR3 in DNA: TGTGCCAGCAGCGTAGGGAGGGAAGAGACCCAGTACTTC. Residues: CASSVGREETQYF. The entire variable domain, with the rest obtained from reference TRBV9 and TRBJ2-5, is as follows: DSGVTQTPKHLITATGQRVTLRCSPRSGDLSVYWYQQSLDQGLQFLIQYYNGEERAKGNILERFSAQQFPDLHSELNLSSLELGDSALYFCASSVGREETQYFGPGTRLLVL.

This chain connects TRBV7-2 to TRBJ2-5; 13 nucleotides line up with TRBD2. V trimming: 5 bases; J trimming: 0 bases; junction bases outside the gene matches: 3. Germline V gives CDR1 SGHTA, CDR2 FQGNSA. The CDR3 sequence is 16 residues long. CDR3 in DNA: TGTGCCAGCAGCCAGACTAGCGGGGGGTACCAAGAGACCCAGTACTTC. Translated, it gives CASSQTSGGYQETQYF.

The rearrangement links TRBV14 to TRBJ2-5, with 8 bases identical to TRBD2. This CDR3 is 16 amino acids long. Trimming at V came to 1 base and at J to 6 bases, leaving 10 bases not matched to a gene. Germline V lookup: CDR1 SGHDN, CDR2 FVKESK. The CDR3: CASSQALARGGQTQYF. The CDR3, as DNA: TGTGCCAGCAGCCAAGCCCTGGCTCGGGGGGGCCAGACCCAGTACTTC.

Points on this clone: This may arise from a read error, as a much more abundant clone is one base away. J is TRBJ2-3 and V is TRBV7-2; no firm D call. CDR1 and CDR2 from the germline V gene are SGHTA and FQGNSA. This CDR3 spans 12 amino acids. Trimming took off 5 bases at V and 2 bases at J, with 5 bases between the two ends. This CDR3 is CASSAFTDTQYF. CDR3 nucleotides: TGTGCCAGCAGCGCCTTCACAGATACGCAGTATTTT.

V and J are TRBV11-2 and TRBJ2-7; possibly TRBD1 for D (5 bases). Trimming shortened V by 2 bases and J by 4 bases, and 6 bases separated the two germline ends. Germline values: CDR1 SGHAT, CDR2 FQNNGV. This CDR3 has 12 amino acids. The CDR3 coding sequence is TGTGCCAGCAGCTTACAGGGTTACGAGCAGTACTTC. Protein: CASSLQGYEQYF.

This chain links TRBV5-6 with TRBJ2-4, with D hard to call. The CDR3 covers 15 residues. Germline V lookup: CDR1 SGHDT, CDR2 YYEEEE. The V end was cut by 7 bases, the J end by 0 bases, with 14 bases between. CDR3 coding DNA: TGTGCCAGCCGCCAGCGAGTTATAGCCAAAAACATTCAGTACTTC. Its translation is CASRQRVIAKNIQYF.

CDR3 in amino acids: CAWSVQGGYGYTF. For the CDR3, the DNA is TGTGCCTGGAGTGTACAGGGTGGCTATGGCTACACCTTC. The chain joins TRBV30 to TRBJ1-2; TRBD1 is a possible D gene (6 bases). V was cut by 0 bases and J by 4 bases, with 9 bases left in between. This CDR3 contains 13 residues. CDR1 GTSNPN and CDR2 SVGIG come from the germline V gene (reference sequence).